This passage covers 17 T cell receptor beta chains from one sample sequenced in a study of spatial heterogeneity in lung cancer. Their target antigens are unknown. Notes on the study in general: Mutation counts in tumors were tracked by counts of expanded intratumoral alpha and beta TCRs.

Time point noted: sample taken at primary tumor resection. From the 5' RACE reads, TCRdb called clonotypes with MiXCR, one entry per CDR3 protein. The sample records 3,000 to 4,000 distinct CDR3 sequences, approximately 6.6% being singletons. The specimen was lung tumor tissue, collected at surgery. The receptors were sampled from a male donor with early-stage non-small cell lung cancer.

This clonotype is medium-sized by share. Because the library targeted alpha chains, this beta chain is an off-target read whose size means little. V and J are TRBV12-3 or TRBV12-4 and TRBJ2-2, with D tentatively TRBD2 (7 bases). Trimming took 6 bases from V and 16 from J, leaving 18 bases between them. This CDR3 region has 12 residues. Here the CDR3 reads CASRPTGGPGFF. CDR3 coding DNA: TGTGCCAGCAGACCAACCGGGGGGCCTGGGTTTTTT.

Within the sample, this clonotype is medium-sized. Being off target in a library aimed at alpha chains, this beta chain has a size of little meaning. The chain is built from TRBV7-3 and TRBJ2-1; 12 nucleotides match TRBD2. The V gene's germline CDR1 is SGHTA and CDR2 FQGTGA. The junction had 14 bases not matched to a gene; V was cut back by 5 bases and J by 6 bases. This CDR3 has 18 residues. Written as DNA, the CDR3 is TGTGCCAGCAGCACCCAATCCCCTCTAGCGGGAGGGTTCAATGAGCAGTTCTTC. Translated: CASSTQSPLAGGFNEQFF.

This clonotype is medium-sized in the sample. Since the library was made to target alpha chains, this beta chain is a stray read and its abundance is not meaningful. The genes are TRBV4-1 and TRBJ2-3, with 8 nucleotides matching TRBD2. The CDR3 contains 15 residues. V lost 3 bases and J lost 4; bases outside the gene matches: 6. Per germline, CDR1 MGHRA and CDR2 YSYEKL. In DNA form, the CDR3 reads TGCGCCAGCAGCCATGGCGGGAGGTTCGCAGATACGCAGTATTTT. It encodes CASSHGGRFADTQYF.

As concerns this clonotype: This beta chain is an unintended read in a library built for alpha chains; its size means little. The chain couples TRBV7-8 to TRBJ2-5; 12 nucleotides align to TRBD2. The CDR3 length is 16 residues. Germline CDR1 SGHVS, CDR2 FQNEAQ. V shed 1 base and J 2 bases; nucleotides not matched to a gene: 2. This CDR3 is CASSLDLAGGQETQYF. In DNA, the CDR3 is TGTGCCAGCAGCTTAGACCTAGCGGGGGGGCAAGAGACCCAGTACTTC.

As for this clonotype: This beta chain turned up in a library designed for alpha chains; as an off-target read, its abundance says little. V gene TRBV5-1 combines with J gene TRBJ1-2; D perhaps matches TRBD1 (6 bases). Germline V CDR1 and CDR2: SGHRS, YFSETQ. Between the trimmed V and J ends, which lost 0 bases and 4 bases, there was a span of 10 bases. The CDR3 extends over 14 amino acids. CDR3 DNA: TGCGCCAGCAGCTTGGAGGACAGTGTCTATGGCTACACCTTC. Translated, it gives CASSLEDSVYGYTF.

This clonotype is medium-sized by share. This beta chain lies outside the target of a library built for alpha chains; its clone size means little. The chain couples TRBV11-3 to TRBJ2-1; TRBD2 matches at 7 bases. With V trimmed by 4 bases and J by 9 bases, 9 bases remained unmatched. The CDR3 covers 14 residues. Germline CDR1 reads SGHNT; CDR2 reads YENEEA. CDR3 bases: TGTGCCAGCAGCTCTCGGGAGGCCAGGCCTGAGCAGTTCTTC. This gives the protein CASSSREARPEQFF.

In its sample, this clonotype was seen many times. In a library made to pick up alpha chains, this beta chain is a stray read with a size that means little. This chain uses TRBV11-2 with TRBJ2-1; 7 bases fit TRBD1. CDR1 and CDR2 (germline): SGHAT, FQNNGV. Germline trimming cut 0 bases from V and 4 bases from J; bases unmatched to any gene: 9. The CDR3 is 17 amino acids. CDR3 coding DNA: TGTGCCAGCAGCTTAGATCGAGACAGGGTTAGGTACAATGAGCAGTTCTTC. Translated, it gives CASSLDRDRVRYNEQFF.

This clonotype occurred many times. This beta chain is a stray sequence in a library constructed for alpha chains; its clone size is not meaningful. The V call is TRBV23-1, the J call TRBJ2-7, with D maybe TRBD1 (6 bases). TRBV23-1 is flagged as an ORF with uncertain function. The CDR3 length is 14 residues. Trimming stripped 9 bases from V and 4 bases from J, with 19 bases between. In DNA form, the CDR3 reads TGCGCCAGGGGGGCATCCGCACCACCTTACGAGCAGTACGTC. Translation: CARGASAPPYEQYV.

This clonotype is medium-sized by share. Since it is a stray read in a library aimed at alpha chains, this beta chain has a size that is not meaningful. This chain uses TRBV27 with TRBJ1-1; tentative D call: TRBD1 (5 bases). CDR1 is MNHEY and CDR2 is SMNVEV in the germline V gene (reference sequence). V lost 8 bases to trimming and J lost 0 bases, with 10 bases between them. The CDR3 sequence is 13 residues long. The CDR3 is CASGTQLNTEAFF. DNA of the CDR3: TGTGCCAGCGGGACCCAATTGAACACTGAAGCTTTCTTT.

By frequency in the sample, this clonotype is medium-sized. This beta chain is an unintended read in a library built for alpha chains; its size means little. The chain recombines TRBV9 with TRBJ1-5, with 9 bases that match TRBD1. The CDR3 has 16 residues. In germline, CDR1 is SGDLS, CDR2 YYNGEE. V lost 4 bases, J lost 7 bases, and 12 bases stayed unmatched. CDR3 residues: CASSPSTGGEGQPQHF. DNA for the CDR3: TGTGCCAGCAGCCCTTCCACAGGGGGCGAAGGGCAGCCCCAGCATTTT.

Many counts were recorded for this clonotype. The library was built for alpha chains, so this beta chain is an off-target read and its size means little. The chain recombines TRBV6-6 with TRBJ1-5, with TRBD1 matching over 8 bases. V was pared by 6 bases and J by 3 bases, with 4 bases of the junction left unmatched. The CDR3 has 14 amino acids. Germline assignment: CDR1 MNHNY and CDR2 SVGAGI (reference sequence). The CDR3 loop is CASRVGQDNQPQHF. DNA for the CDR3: TGTGCCAGCAGGGTGGGACAGGACAATCAGCCCCAGCATTTT.

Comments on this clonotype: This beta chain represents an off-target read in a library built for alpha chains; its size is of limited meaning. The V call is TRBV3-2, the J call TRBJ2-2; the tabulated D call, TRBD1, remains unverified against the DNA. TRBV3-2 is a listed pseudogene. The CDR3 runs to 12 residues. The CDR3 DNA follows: TGTGCCAGCAGCCGGGGGGGCGTGGAGCTGTTTTTT. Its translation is CASSRGGVELFF.

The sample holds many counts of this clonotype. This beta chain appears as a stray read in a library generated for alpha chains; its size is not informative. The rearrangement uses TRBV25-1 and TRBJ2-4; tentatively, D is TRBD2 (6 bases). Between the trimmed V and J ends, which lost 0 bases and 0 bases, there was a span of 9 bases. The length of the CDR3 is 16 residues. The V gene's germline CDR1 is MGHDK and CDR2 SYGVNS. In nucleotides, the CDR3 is TGTGCCAGCAGTGAATATAAGGAGGGAGCCAAAAACATTCAGTACTTC. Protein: CASSEYKEGAKNIQYF.

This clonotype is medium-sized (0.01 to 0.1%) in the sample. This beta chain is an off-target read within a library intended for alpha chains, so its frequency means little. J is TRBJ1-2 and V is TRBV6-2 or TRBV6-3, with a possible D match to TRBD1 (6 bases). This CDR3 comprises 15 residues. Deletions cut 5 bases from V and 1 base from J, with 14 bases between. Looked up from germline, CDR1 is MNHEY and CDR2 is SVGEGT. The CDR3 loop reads CASSPLTGINYGYTF. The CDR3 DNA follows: TGTGCCAGCAGTCCCCTGACAGGAATTAACTATGGCTACACCTTC.

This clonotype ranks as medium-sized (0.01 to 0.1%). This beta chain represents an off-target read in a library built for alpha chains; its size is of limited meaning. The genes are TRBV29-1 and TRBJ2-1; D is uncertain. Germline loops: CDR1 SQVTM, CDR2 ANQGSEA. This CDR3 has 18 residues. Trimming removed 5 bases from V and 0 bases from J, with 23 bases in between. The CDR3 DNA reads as TGCAGCGTTTATTCTGGGGTCTCGCACCATAGCTCCTACAATGAGCAGTTCTTC. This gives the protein CSVYSGVSHHSSYNEQFF.

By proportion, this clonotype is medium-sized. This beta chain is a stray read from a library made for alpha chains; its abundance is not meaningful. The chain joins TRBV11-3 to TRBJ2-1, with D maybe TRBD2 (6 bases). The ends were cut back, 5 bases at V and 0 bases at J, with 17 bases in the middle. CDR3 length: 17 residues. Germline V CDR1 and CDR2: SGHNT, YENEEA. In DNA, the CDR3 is TGTGCCAGCAGCCAATTCATAGCGGATTCCTCCTACAATGAGCAGTTCTTC. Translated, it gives CASSQFIADSSYNEQFF.

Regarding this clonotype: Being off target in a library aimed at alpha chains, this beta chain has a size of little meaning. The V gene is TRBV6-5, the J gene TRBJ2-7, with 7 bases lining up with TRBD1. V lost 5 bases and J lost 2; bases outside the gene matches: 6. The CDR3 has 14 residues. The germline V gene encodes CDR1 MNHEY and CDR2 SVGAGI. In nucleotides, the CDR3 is TGTGCCAGCAGTCGACAGGGCCTAACCTACGAGCAGTACTTC. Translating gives CASSRQGLTYEQYF.